This entry describes one TCR beta chain. The sample is drawn from a study of blood T cell repertoires in COVID-19. Study in general: Specimens from acute and convalescent COVID-19 originated in the United States, Italy and Spain.

Data came from immunoSEQ multiplex PCR; TCRdb stores just in-frame clones and leaves some out. The sample carries approximately 300,000 clones, around 88% recorded once. This CDR3 spans 16 amino acids. V shed 5 bases, J shed 7 bases, and the junction held 17 bases outside the gene matches. CDR1 and CDR2 from the germline V gene are SGHAT and FQNNGV. This clonotype originated in a man aged 25-40 years with acute or convalescent COVID-19. Input material: peripheral blood. The rearrangement links TRBV11-2 to TRBJ2-7, with 7 bases fitting TRBD1. CDR3 protein: CASSISTGSSAGEQYF. DNA for the CDR3: TGTGCCAGCAGCATATCGACAGGGTCGTCAGCTGGAGAGCAGTACTTC. The whole variable domain, filled in from reference TRBV11-2 and TRBJ2-7, reads EAGVAQSPRYKIIEKRQSVAFWCNPISGHATLYWYQQILGQGPKLLIQFQNNGVVDDSQLPKDRFSAERLKGVDSTLKIQPAKLEDSAVYLCASSISTGSSAGEQYFGPGTRLTVT.